Listed below are T cell receptor beta chains from one sample, sequenced in a study of patients and donors after allogeneic stem cell transplantation. MiXCR, applied by TCRdb to the RT-PCR reads, yields one record per CDR3 protein. This table holds roughly 960,000 distinct CDR3 sequences, 15% to 20% found once. The sample comprised blood, either unsorted or a sorted T cell fraction (not recorded which). The receptor source for this set is a human donor who was either an allogeneic HSCT recipient or a stem cell or donor lymphocyte infusion donor (not recorded which). It is not recorded whose cells these are; they may come from a transplant donor. Both conserved end residues are part of each CDR3. D genes are given only for firm matches. Clone size, where shown, is once, few, many, or a class for clones that have expanded.

j_call: TRBJ2-5; v_call: TRBV5-1; clone_size: -; d_call: TRBD1; cdr3_length: 14; cdr3_aa: CASSLAGQGLDQYF; cdr3_nt: TGCGCCAGCAGCTTGGCGGGACAGGGGTTAGACCAGTACTTC
j_call: TRBJ2-3; v_call: TRBV10-3; clone_size: few; d_call: -; cdr3_length: 15; cdr3_aa: CAISERGASTDTQYF; cdr3_nt: TGTGCCATCAGTGAGCGGGGGGCGAGCACAGATACGCAGTATTTT
j_call: TRBJ2-7; v_call: TRBV27; clone_size: -; d_call: -; cdr3_length: 16; cdr3_aa: CASSLRPYSTDYEQYF; cdr3_nt: TGTGCCAGCAGTTTAAGGCCCTACTCGACAGACTACGAGCAGTACTTC
j_call: TRBJ2-1; v_call: TRBV5-1; clone_size: -; d_call: TRBD1; cdr3_length: 13; cdr3_aa: CASSRQGKDEQFF; cdr3_nt: TGCGCCAGCAGCCGACAGGGAAAGGATGAGCAGTTCTTC
j_call: TRBJ1-4; v_call: TRBV15; clone_size: -; d_call: -; cdr3_length: 14; cdr3_aa: CATSRDRTNEKLFF; cdr3_nt: TGTGCCACCAGCAGGGACAGAACTAATGAAAAACTGTTTTTT
j_call: TRBJ2-7; v_call: TRBV4-2; clone_size: few; d_call: -; cdr3_length: 15; cdr3_aa: CASSPGGRTAYEQYF; cdr3_nt: TGTGCCAGCAGCCCCGGAGGGAGGACTGCCTACGAGCAGTACTTC
j_call: TRBJ2-7; v_call: TRBV4-1; clone_size: -; d_call: TRBD2; cdr3_length: 16; cdr3_aa: CASSQDVSGSSYEQYF; cdr3_nt: TGCGCCAGCAGCCAAGATGTCAGCGGGAGTTCCTACGAGCAGTACTTC
j_call: TRBJ2-1; v_call: TRBV7-2; clone_size: -; d_call: -; cdr3_length: 13; cdr3_aa: CASLLSSYNEQFF; cdr3_nt: TGTGCCAGTTTGCTAAGCTCCTACAATGAGCAGTTCTTC
j_call: TRBJ2-3; v_call: TRBV18; clone_size: -; d_call: -; cdr3_length: 15; cdr3_aa: CASSPQGSITDTQYF; cdr3_nt: TGTGCCAGCTCACCCCAAGGGAGCATCACAGATACGCAGTATTTT
j_call: TRBJ1-5; v_call: TRBV10-3; clone_size: few; d_call: -; cdr3_length: 12; cdr3_aa: CAISESLQPQHF; cdr3_nt: TGTGCCATCAGTGAGTCATTACAGCCCCAGCATTTT
j_call: TRBJ2-7; v_call: TRBV29-1; clone_size: -; d_call: TRBD1; cdr3_length: 12; cdr3_aa: CSGGQGGMEQYF; cdr3_nt: TGCAGCGGCGGACAGGGTGGGATGGAGCAGTACTTC
j_call: TRBJ2-7; v_call: TRBV3-1; clone_size: few; d_call: -; cdr3_length: 12; cdr3_aa: CASSLRPGEQYF; cdr3_nt: TGTGCCAGCAGCCTCCGACCGGGCGAGCAGTACTTC
j_call: TRBJ1-2; v_call: TRBV4-1; clone_size: -; d_call: -; cdr3_length: 17; cdr3_aa: CASSQDEVSGRRYGYTF; cdr3_nt: TGCGCCAGCAGCCAAGATGAAGTTTCAGGGAGGCGGTATGGCTACACCTTC
j_call: TRBJ2-3; v_call: TRBV29-1; clone_size: few; d_call: -; cdr3_length: 10; cdr3_aa: CSAGYDTQYF; cdr3_nt: TGCAGCGCAGGATACGATACGCAGTATTTT